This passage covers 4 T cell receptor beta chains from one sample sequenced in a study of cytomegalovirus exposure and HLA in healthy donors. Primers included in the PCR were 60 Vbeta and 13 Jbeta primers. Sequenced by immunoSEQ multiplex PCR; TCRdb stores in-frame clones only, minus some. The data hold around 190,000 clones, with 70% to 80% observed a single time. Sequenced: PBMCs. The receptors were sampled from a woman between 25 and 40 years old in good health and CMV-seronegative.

The chain's CDR3 is CASISRGQGSSTIYF. DNA for the CDR3: TGTGCCAGTATCAGCCGGGGACAGGGATCCTCCACCATATATTTT. The chain is built from TRBV19 and TRBJ1-3; 9 bases match TRBD1. CDR1 LNHDA and CDR2 SQIVND come from the germline V gene (reference sequence). Losses at the gene ends were 7 bases for V and 9 bases for J; bases not matched to a gene: 13. This CDR3 spans 15 amino acids. The whole variable domain, remainder taken from reference TRBV19 and TRBJ1-3, is DGGITQSPKYLFRKEGQNVTLSCEQNLNHDAMYWYRQDPGQGLRLIYYSQIVNDFQKGDIAEGYSVSREKKESFPLTVTSAQKNPTAFYLCASISRGQGSSTIYFGEGSWLTVV.

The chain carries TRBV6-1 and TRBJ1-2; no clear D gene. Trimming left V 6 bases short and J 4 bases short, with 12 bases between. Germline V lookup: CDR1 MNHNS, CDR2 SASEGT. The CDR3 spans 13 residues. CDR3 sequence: CASRIPGSYGYTF. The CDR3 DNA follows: TGTGCCAGCAGAATTCCCGGGTCCTATGGCTACACCTTC.

The CDR3 is CAWATSGGKNIQYF. The CDR3 DNA reads TGTGCCTGGGCGACTAGCGGGGGTAAAAACATTCAGTACTTC. The chain uses TRBV30 and TRBJ2-4; 12 nucleotides agree with TRBD2. This CDR3 spans 14 amino acids. The germline V gene has CDR1 GTSNPN and CDR2 SVGIG (reference sequence). The V segment lost 5 bases and the J segment 4 bases; nucleotides outside the gene matches: 3.

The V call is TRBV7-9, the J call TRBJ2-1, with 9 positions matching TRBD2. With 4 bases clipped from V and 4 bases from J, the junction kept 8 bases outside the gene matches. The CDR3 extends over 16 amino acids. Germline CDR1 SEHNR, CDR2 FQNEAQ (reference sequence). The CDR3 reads CASSSLTSGRYNEQFF. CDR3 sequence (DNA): TGTGCCAGCAGCTCTCTTACTAGCGGGCGATACAATGAGCAGTTCTTC.